A single sample gave rise to the 21 T cell receptor beta chains below, sequenced in a study of shared clonotypes between healthy human individuals. The naive CD8 fraction comprised CD45RO-negative cells positively selected for CCR7 and excluded terminally differentiated effector memory CD45RA+ cells. Generated by immunoSEQ multiplex PCR, the TCRdb table keeps only in-frame clones and is missing some. Seen here are millions of clones, about 95% observed once, and the top ten hold more than 0.95%. The sequenced sample was naive CD8+ T cells sorted from blood. The source of these receptors is a man between 18 and 35 years old in good health.

The rearrangement uses TRBV27 and TRBJ2-7, with 7 bases fitting TRBD2. CDR1 is MNHEY and CDR2 is SMNVEV in the germline V gene (reference sequence). The CDR3 runs to 13 residues. J lost 4 bases, V lost 6 bases, and 6 bases had no gene match. The CDR3 spells CASSPAGAYEQYF. As DNA, the CDR3 is TGTGCCAGCAGCCCGGCGGGAGCTTACGAGCAGTACTTC.

Note on this clone: Other nucleotide sequences in the sample specify the same CDR3. The chain couples TRBV5-4 to TRBJ2-4; maybe TRBD1 (6 bases). Per the germline V gene, CDR1 is SGHNT and CDR2 is YYREEE (reference sequence). Trimming stripped 0 bases from V and 8 bases from J, with 9 bases between. The CDR3 consists of 13 residues. For the CDR3, the DNA is TGTGCCAGCAGCTTGGTTGAGGGGGACATTCAGTACTTC. Translating it yields CASSLVEGDIQYF. Full variable domain (missing parts from reference TRBV5-4 and TRBJ2-4): ETGVTQSPTHLIKTRGQQVTLRCSSQSGHNTVSWYQQALGQGPQFIFQYYREEENGRGNFPPRFSGLQFPNYSSELNVNALELDDSALYLCASSLVEGDIQYFGAGTRLSVL.

The table lists this clone with a few counts. Other DNA sequences in the sample encode the same CDR3. J is TRBJ2-7 and V is TRBV5-1; 13 positions match TRBD2. The CDR3 consists of 14 residues. The V and J ends lost 4 bases and 4 bases, in that order; junction bases with no gene match: 2. CDR1 and CDR2 (germline): SGHRS, YFSETQ. The chain's CDR3 is CASSRLAGGYEQYF. CDR3 nucleotides: TGCGCCAGCAGCCGACTAGCGGGAGGTTACGAGCAGTACTTC.

The rearrangement uses TRBV15 and TRBJ2-7; D not certain. This CDR3 is 15 amino acids long. V dropped 0 bases and J dropped 5 bases, with 14 bases sitting between them. Germline CDR1 reads LNHNV; CDR2 reads YYDKDF (reference sequence). CDR3 DNA sequence: TGTGCCACCAGCAGAGACCCACTGAACACCCACGAGCAGTACTTC. Protein product: CATSRDPLNTHEQYF.

This chain connects TRBV19 to TRBJ1-5; TRBD1 matches 7 bases. V was pared by 5 bases and J by 5 bases, with 9 bases of the junction left unmatched. Germline CDR1 LNHDA, CDR2 SQIVND (reference sequence). The CDR3 length is 15 residues. The CDR3 nucleotides read TGTGCCAGTAGTGCCGACAGGGAAGGGGATCAGCCCCAGCATTTT. This gives the protein CASSADREGDQPQHF.

The chain joins TRBV28 to TRBJ2-3; the D call may be TRBD1 or TRBD2 (6 bases each). This CDR3 region has 18 residues. With 6 bases removed from V and 2 bases from J, the gap between germline ends came to 24 bases. From germline, CDR1 is MDHEN and CDR2 SYDVKM. CDR3: CASSSTFVRGGITDTQYF. The DNA for the CDR3 is TGTGCCAGCAGCTCTACTTTCGTCCGAGGGGGGATCACAGATACGCAGTATTTT.

The chain recombines TRBV7-2 with TRBJ2-1; no clear D gene. This CDR3 comprises 12 residues. V was clipped by 3 bases and J by 7 bases, with 7 bases between them. Per germline, CDR1 SGHTA and CDR2 FQGNSA. The CDR3 DNA reads TGTGCCAGCAGCTTGATCAGGAATGAGCAGTTCTTC. Translating it yields CASSLIRNEQFF.

The chain uses TRBV7-9 and TRBJ2-3, with D hard to call. The V end was cut by 6 bases, the J end by 6 bases, with 16 bases between. The CDR3 is 14 amino acids. Germline V lookup: CDR1 SEHNR, CDR2 FQNEAQ (reference sequence). DNA of the CDR3: TGTGCCAGCAGTCCATCGCTTCAGCACGATACGCAGTATTTT. Its translation: CASSPSLQHDTQYF.

The V gene is TRBV25-1, the J gene TRBJ1-4; 10 bases are shared with TRBD1. This CDR3 has 16 amino acids. Germline assignment: CDR1 MGHDK and CDR2 SYGVNS. Losses at the gene ends were 3 bases for V and 5 bases for J; bases not matched to a gene: 6. The CDR3 DNA reads TGTGCCAGCAGTGACCTACCGGGACAGGGGAATGAAAAACTGTTTTTT. It is translated as CASSDLPGQGNEKLFF.

The chain combines TRBV7-9 with TRBJ1-1; D unclear. CDR1 is SEHNR, CDR2 FQNEAQ, per germline (reference sequence). The CDR3 contains 11 residues. The V end lost 8 bases, the J end lost 1 base, and 5 bases lay between the germline ends. In DNA, the CDR3 is TGTGCCAGCGGGAGGAACACTGAAGCTTTCTTT. This translates into CASGRNTEAFF.

This clone has just one count. This rearrangement joins TRBV30 to TRBJ1-1; no firm D call. The CDR3 spans 13 residues. Germline V gives CDR1 GTSNPN, CDR2 SVGIG (reference sequence). V gave up 4 bases and J gave up 2 bases, with 11 bases separating them. CDR3 loop: CAWTDGLNTEAFF. CDR3 nucleotide sequence: TGTGCCTGGACGGACGGATTAAACACTGAAGCTTTCTTT. The entire variable domain, with the rest obtained from reference TRBV30 and TRBJ1-1, is as follows: SQTIHQWPATLVQPVGSPLSLECTVEGTSNPNLYWYRQAAGRGLQLLFYSVGIGQISSEVPQNLSASRPQDRQFILSSKKLLLSDSGFYLCAWTDGLNTEAFFGQGTRLTVV.

To note about this clone: The sample carries other DNA sequences with the same CDR3. The gene calls are TRBV6-5 and TRBJ2-2; D remains unclear. Trimming removed 6 bases at V and 1 base at J, with 3 bases between. Germline lookup yields CDR1 MNHEY and CDR2 SVGAGI. This CDR3 region has 12 residues. The CDR3 DNA follows: TGTGCCAGCAGAAAGAACACCGGGGAGCTGTTTTTT. Its translation is CASRKNTGELFF.

V is TRBV19 and J is TRBJ1-5; D unresolved. V was clipped by 4 bases and J by 0 bases, with 10 bases between them. CDR3 length: 15 residues. The germline gives CDR1 LNHDA, CDR2 SQIVND (reference sequence). CDR3 nucleotides: TGTGCCAGTAGTAATAGGGTTGTTAGCAATCAGCCCCAGCATTTT. Its translation: CASSNRVVSNQPQHF.

This chain connects TRBV4-1 to TRBJ1-2; D gene ambiguous. CDR3 length equals 16 residues. The ends were cut back, 0 bases at V and 4 bases at J, with 15 bases in the middle. Germline V gives CDR1 MGHRA, CDR2 YSYEKL. In DNA, the CDR3 is TGCGCCAGCAGCCAAGACGACAACAGACTAATCTATGGCTACACCTTC. This translates into CASSQDDNRLIYGYTF.

Comments on this clone: Other nucleotide sequences from this sample produce the same CDR3. The J gene is TRBJ2-7, the V gene TRBV30, with D unclear. This CDR3 spans 11 amino acids. Trimming removed 0 bases at V and 4 bases at J, with 4 bases between. CDR1 GTSNPN and CDR2 SVGIG come from the germline V gene (reference sequence). In nucleotides, the CDR3 is TGTGCCTGGAGTGTAGCATACGAGCAGTACTTC. Translating it yields CAWSVAYEQYF. The variable domain in full, with the rest retrieved from reference TRBV30 and TRBJ2-7, is SQTIHQWPATLVQPVGSPLSLECTVEGTSNPNLYWYRQAAGRGLQLLFYSVGIGQISSEVPQNLSASRPQDRQFILSSKKLLLSDSGFYLCAWSVAYEQYFGPGTRLTVT.

This clone was seen once. The genes are TRBV19 and TRBJ1-2, with D maybe TRBD1 (6 bases). Germline assignment: CDR1 LNHDA and CDR2 SQIVND (reference sequence). V lost 0 bases, J lost 4 bases, and 12 bases lay in between. This CDR3 has 15 amino acids. CDR3 loop: CASSIDEEGGYGYTF. CDR3 sequence (DNA): TGTGCCAGTAGTATAGATGAGGAAGGGGGCTATGGCTACACCTTC.

V and J are TRBV15 and TRBJ2-7, with D tentatively TRBD1 (5 bases). V was pared by 1 base and J by 0 bases, with 7 bases between. From germline, CDR1 is LNHNV and CDR2 YYDKDF (reference sequence). The CDR3 extends over 14 amino acids. CDR3 coding DNA: TGTGCCACCAGCAGAGGTGACAGCTCCTACGAGCAGTACTTC. It codes for CATSRGDSSYEQYF.

With respect to this clone: Other nucleotide sequences from this sample produce the same CDR3. J is TRBJ1-1 and V is TRBV6-5; maybe TRBD1 (5 bases). V was clipped by 6 bases and J by 4 bases, with 6 bases between them. This CDR3 has 11 amino acids. The germline CDR1 and CDR2 sequences are MNHEY and SVGAGI. CDR3 DNA sequence: TGTGCCAGCAGGAGGGGCACTGAAGCTTTCTTT. It specifies CASRRGTEAFF.

This rearrangement joins TRBV7-6 to TRBJ1-6; a weak D match, TRBD1 (6 bases). V gave up 1 base and J gave up 0 bases, with 10 bases separating them. The CDR3 loop spans 17 amino acids. Germline CDR1 SGHVS, CDR2 FNYEAQ. CDR3 bases: TGTGCCAGCAGCTTAGGTCCAGGGGCCTCCTATAATTCACCCCTCCACTTT. This sequence encodes CASSLGPGASYNSPLHF.

This sequence joins TRBV7-2 and TRBJ2-7; 10 nucleotides match TRBD2. CDR3 length equals 15 residues. V lost 6 bases and J lost 0; bases outside the gene matches: 5. Germline assignment: CDR1 SGHTA and CDR2 FQGNSA. CDR3 in DNA: TGTGCCAGCAGGCAGACTAGCGGGTCCTCCTACGAGCAGTACTTC. Translation gives CASRQTSGSSYEQYF.

The V and J genes are TRBV6-1 and TRBJ2-7, with 10 bases identical to TRBD1. V was pared by 8 bases and J by 4 bases, with 11 bases of the junction left unmatched. Per the germline V gene, CDR1 is MNHNS and CDR2 is SASEGT. This CDR3 is 15 amino acids long. The DNA of the CDR3 is TGTGCCAGCGAACCTGTCGGGACAGGGGCTTACGAGCAGTACTTC. Translation: CASEPVGTGAYEQYF.